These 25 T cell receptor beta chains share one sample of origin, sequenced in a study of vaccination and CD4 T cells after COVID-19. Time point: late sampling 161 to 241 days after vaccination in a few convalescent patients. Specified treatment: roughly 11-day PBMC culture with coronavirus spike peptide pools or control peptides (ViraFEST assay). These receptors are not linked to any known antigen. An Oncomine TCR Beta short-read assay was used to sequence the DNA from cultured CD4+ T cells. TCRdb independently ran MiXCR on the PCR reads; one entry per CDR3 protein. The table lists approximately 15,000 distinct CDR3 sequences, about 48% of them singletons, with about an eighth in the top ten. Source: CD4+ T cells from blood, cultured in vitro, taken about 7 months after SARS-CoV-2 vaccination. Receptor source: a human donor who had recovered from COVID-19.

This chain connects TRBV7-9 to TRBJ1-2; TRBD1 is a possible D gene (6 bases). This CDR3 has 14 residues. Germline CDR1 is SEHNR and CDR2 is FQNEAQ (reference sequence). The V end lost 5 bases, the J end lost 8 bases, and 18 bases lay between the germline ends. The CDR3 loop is CASSRPPGAEGYTF. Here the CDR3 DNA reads TGTGCCAGCAGCCGACCCCCGGGGGCAGAGGGCTACACCTTC. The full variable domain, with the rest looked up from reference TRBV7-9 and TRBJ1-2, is DTGVSQNPRHKITKRGQNVTFRCDPISEHNRLYWYRQTLGQGPEFLTYFQNEAQLEKSRLLSDRFSAERPKGSFSTLEIQRTEQGDSAMYLCASSRPPGAEGYTFGSGTRLTVV.

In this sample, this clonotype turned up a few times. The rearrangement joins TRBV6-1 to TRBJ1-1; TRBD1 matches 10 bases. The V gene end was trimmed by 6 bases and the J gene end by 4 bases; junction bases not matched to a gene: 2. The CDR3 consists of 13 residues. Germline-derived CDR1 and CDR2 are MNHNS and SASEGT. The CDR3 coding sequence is TGTGCCAGCAGGTGGGACAGGGGCACTGAAGCTTTCTTT. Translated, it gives CASRWDRGTEAFF.

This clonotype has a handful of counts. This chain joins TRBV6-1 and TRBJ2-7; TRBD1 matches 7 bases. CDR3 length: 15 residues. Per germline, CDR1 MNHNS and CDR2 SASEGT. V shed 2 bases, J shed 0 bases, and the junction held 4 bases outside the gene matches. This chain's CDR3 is CASSESTGSSYEQYF. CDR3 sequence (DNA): TGTGCCAGCAGTGAATCGACAGGGAGCTCCTACGAGCAGTACTTC.

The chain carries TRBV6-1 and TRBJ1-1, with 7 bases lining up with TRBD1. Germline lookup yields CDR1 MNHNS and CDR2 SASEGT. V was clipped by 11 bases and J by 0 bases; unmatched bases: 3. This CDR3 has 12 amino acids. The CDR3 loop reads CALQGMNTEAFF. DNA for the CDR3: TGTGCCTTACAGGGGATGAACACTGAAGCTTTCTTT.

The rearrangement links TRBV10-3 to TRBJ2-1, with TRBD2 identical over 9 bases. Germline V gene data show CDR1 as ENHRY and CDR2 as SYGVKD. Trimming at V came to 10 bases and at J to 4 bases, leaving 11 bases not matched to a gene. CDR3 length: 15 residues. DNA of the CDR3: TGTGCCACCTCCGCGTCGGCGGGGGGGTACAATGAGCAGTTCTTC. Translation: CATSASAGGYNEQFF.

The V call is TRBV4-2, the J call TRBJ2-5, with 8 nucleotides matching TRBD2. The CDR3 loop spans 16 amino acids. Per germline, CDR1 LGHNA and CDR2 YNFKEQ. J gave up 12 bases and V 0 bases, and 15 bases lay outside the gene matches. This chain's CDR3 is CASSQEAEIAGSPKYF. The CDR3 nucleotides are TGTGCCAGCAGCCAAGAAGCAGAAATAGCGGGATCGCCAAAGTACTTC.

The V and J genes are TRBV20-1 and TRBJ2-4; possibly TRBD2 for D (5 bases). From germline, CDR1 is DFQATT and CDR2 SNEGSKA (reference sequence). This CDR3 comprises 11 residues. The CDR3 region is CSVNRGNIQYF. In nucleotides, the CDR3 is TGCAGCGTGAACCGGGGAAACATTCAGTACTTC.

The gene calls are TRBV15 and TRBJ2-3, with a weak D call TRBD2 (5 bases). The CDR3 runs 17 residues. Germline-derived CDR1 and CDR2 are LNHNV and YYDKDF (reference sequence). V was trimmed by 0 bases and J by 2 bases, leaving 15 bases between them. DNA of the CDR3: TGTGCCACCAGCAGAGATTCGGCGGGTCGGTCCACAGATACGCAGTATTTT. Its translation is CATSRDSAGRSTDTQYF.

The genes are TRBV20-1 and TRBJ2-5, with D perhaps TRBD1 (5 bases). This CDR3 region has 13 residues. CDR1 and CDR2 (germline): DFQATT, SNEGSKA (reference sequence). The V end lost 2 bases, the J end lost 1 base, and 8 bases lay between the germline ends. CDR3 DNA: TGCAGTGCTAGAAGGGGTTCCCAAGAGACCCAGTACTTC. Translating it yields CSARRGSQETQYF.

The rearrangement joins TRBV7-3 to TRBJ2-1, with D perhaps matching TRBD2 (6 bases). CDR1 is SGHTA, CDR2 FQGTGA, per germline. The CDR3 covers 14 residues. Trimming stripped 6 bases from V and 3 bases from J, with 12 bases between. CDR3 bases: TGTGCCAGCAGTGAAGGCGGGGACTACAATGAGCAGTTCTTC. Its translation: CASSEGGDYNEQFF.

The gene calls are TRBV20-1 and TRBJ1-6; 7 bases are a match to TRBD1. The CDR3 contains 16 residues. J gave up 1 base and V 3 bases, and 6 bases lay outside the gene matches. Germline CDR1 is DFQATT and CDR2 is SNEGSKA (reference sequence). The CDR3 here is CSARDRSGSYNSPLHF. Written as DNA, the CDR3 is TGCAGTGCTAGGGACAGGTCCGGGTCCTATAATTCACCCCTCCACTTT.

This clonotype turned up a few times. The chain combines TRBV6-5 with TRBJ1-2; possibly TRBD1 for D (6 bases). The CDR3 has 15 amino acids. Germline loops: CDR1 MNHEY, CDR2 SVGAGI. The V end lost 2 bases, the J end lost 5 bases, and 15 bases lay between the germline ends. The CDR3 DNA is TGTGCCAGCAGTTACACCCTCGGGGGGCATTATGGCTACACCTTC. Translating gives CASSYTLGGHYGYTF.

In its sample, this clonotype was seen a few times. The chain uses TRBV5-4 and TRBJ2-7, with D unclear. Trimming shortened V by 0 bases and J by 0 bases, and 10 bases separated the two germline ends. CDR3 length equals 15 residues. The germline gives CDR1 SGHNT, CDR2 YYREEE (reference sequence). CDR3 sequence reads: CASSLGVVTSYEQYF. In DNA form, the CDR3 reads TGTGCCAGCAGCTTGGGTGTCGTCACCTCCTACGAGCAGTACTTC.

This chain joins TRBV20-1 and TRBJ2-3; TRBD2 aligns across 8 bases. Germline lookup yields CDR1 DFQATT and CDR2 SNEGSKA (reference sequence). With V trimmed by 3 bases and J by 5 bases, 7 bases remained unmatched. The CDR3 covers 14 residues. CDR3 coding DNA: TGCAGTGCTAGCCTGCTAGCGGGTAAAGATACGCAGTATTTT. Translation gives CSASLLAGKDTQYF.

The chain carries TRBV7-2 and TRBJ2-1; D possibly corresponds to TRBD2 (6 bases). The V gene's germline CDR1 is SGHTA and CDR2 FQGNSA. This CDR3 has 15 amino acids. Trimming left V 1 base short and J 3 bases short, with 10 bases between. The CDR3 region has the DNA TGTGCCAGCAGCTTAGTTCGGGGGTTCTACAATGAGCAGTTCTTC. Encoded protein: CASSLVRGFYNEQFF.

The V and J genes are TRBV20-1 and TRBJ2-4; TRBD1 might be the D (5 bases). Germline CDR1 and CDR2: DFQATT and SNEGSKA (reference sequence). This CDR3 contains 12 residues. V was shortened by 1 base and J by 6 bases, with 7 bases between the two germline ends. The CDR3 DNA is TGCAGTGCTAGAGGTCAGGGAAACATTCAGTACTTC. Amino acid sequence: CSARGQGNIQYF.

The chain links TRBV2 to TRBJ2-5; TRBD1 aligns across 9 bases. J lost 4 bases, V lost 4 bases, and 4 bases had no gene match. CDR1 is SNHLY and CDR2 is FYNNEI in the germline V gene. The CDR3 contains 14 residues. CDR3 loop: CASSGDRAGETQYF. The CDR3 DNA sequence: TGTGCCAGCAGTGGGGACAGGGCAGGAGAGACCCAGTACTTC.

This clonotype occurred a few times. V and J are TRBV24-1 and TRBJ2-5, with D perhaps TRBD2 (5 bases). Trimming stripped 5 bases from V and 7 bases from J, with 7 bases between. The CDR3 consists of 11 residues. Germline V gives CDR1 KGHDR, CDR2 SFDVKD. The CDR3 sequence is CATSGAGTQYF. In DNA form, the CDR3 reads TGTGCCACCAGTGGGGCGGGGACCCAGTACTTC.

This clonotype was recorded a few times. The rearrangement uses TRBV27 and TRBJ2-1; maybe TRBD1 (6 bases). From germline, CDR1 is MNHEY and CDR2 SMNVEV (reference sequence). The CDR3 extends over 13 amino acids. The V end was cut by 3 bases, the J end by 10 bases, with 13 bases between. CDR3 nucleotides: TGTGCCAGCAGTTTTGATAGTGGGGGCGAGCAGTTCTTC. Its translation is CASSFDSGGEQFF.

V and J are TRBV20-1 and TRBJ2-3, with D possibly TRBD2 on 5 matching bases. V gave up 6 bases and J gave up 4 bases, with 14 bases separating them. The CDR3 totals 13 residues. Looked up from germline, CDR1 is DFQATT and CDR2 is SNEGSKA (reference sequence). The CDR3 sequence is CSALWEQPDTQYF. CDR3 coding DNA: TGCAGTGCCTTATGGGAGCAACCAGATACGCAGTATTTT.

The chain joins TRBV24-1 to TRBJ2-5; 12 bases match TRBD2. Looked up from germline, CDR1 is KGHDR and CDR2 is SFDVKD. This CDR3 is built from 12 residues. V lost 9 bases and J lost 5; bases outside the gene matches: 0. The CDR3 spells CATGTSGETQYF. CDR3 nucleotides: TGTGCCACCGGGACTAGCGGGGAGACCCAGTACTTC.

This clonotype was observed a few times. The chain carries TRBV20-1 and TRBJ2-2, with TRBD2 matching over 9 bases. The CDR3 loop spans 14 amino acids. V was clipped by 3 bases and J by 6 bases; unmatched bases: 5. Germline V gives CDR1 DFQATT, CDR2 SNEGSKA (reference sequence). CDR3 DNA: TGCAGTGCTAGTTTAGCGGGGGCGGCCGGGGAGCTGTTTTTT. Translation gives CSASLAGAAGELFF.

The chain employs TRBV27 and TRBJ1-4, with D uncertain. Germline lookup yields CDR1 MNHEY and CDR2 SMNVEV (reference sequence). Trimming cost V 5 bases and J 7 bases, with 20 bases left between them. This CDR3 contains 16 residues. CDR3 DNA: TGTGCCAGCAGTCGGTCGGTGGGCGCGGACGGTGAAAAACTGTTTTTT. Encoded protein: CASSRSVGADGEKLFF.

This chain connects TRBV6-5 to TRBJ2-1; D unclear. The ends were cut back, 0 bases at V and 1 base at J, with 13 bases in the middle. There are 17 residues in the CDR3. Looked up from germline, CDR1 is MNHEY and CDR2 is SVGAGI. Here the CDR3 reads CASSYSKGRASYNEQFF. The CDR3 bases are TGTGCCAGCAGTTACTCGAAAGGTAGGGCGTCCTACAATGAGCAGTTCTTC.

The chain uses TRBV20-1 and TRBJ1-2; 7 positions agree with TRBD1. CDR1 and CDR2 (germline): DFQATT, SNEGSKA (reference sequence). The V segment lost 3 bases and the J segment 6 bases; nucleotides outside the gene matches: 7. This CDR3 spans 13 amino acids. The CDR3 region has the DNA TGCAGTGCTAGCCCGACAGGGTTCGATGGCTACACCTTC. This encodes CSASPTGFDGYTF.